The 12 T cell receptor beta chains in this list originate from one sample, sequenced in a study of T cells in Graves' hyperthyroidism and ophthalmopathy. Amplification yielded TCR beta CDR3 regions, with RNA transcripts as the source. When the TCR CDR3 underwent first-round RT-PCR, the HTBI primer set was used. TCRdb used MiXCR to reprocess the multiplex PCR reads, holding one entry per CDR3 protein. The sample lists about 300,000 distinct CDR3 sequences, approximately 18% occurring once. Sequencing was carried out using blood. These receptor sequences come from a man aged 50-59 years with Graves' ophthalmopathy.

This clonotype was seen repeatedly, ten times or more. The chain couples TRBV28 to TRBJ1-5; 7 nucleotides agree with TRBD1. V shed 5 bases and J 3 bases; nucleotides not matched to a gene: 10. Germline CDR1 and CDR2: MDHEN and SYDVKM. The CDR3 length is 16 residues. The CDR3 bases are TGTGCCAGCAGTCATGCAGGGGGAGGGAACAATCAGCCCCAGCATTTT. Protein: CASSHAGGGNNQPQHF.

There are many counts of this clonotype. This chain uses TRBV7-9 with TRBJ2-1; TRBD1 might be the D (6 bases). Trimming removed 0 bases at V and 7 bases at J, with 16 bases between. The CDR3 has 16 amino acids. CDR1 is SEHNR and CDR2 is FQNEAQ in the germline V gene (reference sequence). In DNA form, the CDR3 reads TGTGCCAGCAGCTTAGCGAGTTTGGGGGCGCGGAATGAGCAGTTCTTC. Protein: CASSLASLGARNEQFF. Variable domain in full (rest from reference TRBV7-9 and TRBJ2-1): DTGVSQNPRHKITKRGQNVTFRCDPISEHNRLYWYRQTLGQGPEFLTYFQNEAQLEKSRLLSDRFSAERPKGSFSTLEIQRTEQGDSAMYLCASSLASLGARNEQFFGPGTRLTVL.

This clonotype was recorded at least ten times. The chain carries TRBV20-1 and TRBJ2-7; TRBD2 aligns across 11 bases. In germline, CDR1 is DFQATT, CDR2 SNEGSKA (reference sequence). The junction had 6 bases not matched to a gene; V was cut back by 3 bases and J by 5 bases. This CDR3 is built from 14 residues. CDR3 protein: CSASLAGGWNEQYF. As DNA, the CDR3 is TGCAGTGCTAGTTTAGCGGGAGGGTGGAACGAGCAGTACTTC.

In this sample, this clonotype turned up many times. The chain carries TRBV5-5 and TRBJ2-7, with 9 bases identical to TRBD2. The CDR3 is 15 residues long. The ends lost 1 base at V and 2 bases at J; junction bases unmatched: 4. CDR1 is SGHKS and CDR2 is YYEKEE in the germline V gene (reference sequence). The CDR3 loop reads CASSLILAGTYEQYF. Written as DNA, the CDR3 is TGTGCCAGCAGCTTGATTCTAGCGGGAACCTACGAGCAGTACTTC.

This clonotype was recorded only once. The V and J genes are TRBV6-2 or TRBV6-3 and TRBJ2-2, with a tentative D call TRBD2 (5 bases). Germline CDR1 is MNHEY and CDR2 is SVGEGT. Trimming pared 7 bases from V and 7 bases from J, leaving 16 bases between. The CDR3 length is 14 residues. The CDR3 nucleotides read TGTGCCAGCATAGCCCACGGGGTTGGCGGGGAGCTGTTTTTT. The encoded protein is CASIAHGVGGELFF.

This clonotype was recorded at least ten times. The J gene is TRBJ1-5, the V gene TRBV30; no firm D call. Trimming shortened V by 0 bases and J by 5 bases, and 11 bases separated the two germline ends. The CDR3 contains 14 residues. CDR1 and CDR2 (germline): GTSNPN, SVGIG (reference sequence). CDR3 DNA: TGTGCCTGGAGTGTAGCCGGATATGATCAGCCCCAGCATTTT. It is translated as CAWSVAGYDQPQHF.

This clonotype showed up just a few times. The chain uses TRBV5-1 and TRBJ2-5, with D possibly being TRBD1 (5 bases). Trimming shortened V by 4 bases and J by 1 base, and 14 bases separated the two germline ends. This CDR3 has 15 amino acids. Looked up from germline, CDR1 is SGHRS and CDR2 is YFSETQ. The CDR3 DNA reads TGCGCCAGCAGCCAGGGCCTTCAGCCCCAAGAGACCCAGTACTTC. Translating gives CASSQGLQPQETQYF.

This clonotype has at least ten counts. The rearrangement links TRBV20-1 to TRBJ1-2, with D perhaps matching TRBD1 (5 bases). CDR3 length equals 13 residues. Per the germline V gene, CDR1 is DFQATT and CDR2 is SNEGSKA (reference sequence). V was trimmed by 4 bases and J by 6 bases, leaving 15 bases between them. This CDR3 is CSATNRGENGYTF. In DNA form, the CDR3 reads TGCAGTGCTACCAACCGGGGCGAGAATGGCTACACCTTC.

This clonotype was counted many times. V gene TRBV11-2 combines with J gene TRBJ2-6, with D hard to call. The germline CDR1 and CDR2 sequences are SGHAT and FQNNGV. The CDR3 is 15 residues long. The V and J ends lost 2 bases and 2 bases respectively, with 7 bases between them. CDR3 sequence: CASSLTGPGANVLTF. DNA for the CDR3: TGTGCCAGCAGCTTAACGGGTCCTGGGGCCAACGTCCTGACTTTC.

This clonotype was counted a few times. The gene calls are TRBV10-3 and TRBJ2-7; 12 bases align to TRBD2. The CDR3 extends over 14 amino acids. Per the germline V gene, CDR1 is ENHRY and CDR2 is SYGVKD. J lost 3 bases, V lost 6 bases, and 3 bases had no gene match. CDR3 DNA: TGTGCCATCAGCCCTAGCGGGAGGGACTACGAGCAGTACTTC. This sequence encodes CAISPSGRDYEQYF.

The sample holds a few counts of this clonotype. The CDR3 sequence is CASSPPLGNYQETQYF. CDR3 in DNA: TGTGCCAGCAGCCCTCCGCTGGGAAATTACCAAGAGACCCAGTACTTC. The chain uses TRBV7-9 and TRBJ2-5; D gene ambiguous. CDR3 size: 16 residues. From germline, CDR1 is SEHNR and CDR2 FQNEAQ (reference sequence). V dropped 5 bases and J dropped 0 bases, with 16 bases sitting between them.

This clonotype was seen a few times. The gene calls are TRBV6-1 and TRBJ1-4; possibly TRBD1 for D (5 bases). The V end lost 1 base, the J end lost 6 bases, and 9 bases lay between the germline ends. CDR3 size: 14 residues. Germline V gene lookup returns CDR1 MNHNS and CDR2 SASEGT. The CDR3 DNA reads TGTGCCAGCAGTGAAGGGGACGGCCATGAAAAACTGTTTTTT. Residues: CASSEGDGHEKLFF.